These 25 T cell receptor beta chains were sequenced from one sample in a study of blood T cell repertoires in COVID-19. The data were produced by immunoSEQ multiplex PCR, yet TCRdb's version contains in-frame clones alone and is incomplete. The table lists about 230,000 clones, 65% to 85% of them singletons. The sequencing input was peripheral blood. The receptors derive from a man aged 45-60 years with active or convalescent COVID-19.

The rearrangement uses TRBV15 and TRBJ2-6; 8 nucleotides agree with TRBD1. Germline CDR1 is LNHNV and CDR2 is YYDKDF (reference sequence). The CDR3 has 15 amino acids. The V gene end was trimmed by 3 bases and the J gene end by 2 bases; junction bases not matched to a gene: 0. CDR3 in DNA: TGTGCCACCAGCAGGGACAGGGCTGGGGCCAACGTCCTGACTTTC. It specifies CATSRDRAGANVLTF. The variable domain in full, with the rest retrieved from reference TRBV15 and TRBJ2-6, is DAMVIQNPRYQVTQFGKPVTLSCSQTLNHNVMYWYQQKSSQAPKLLFHYYDKDFNNEADTPDNFQSRRPNTSFCFLDIRSPGLGDTAMYLCATSRDRAGANVLTFGAGSRLTVL.

In its sample, this clone was seen once. The genes are TRBV11-3 and TRBJ1-6, with a tentative D call TRBD1 (6 bases). The V end lost 2 bases, the J end lost 12 bases, and 14 bases lay between the germline ends. CDR3 length: 14 residues. CDR1 and CDR2 from the germline V gene are SGHNT and YENEEA. CDR3 DNA: TGTGCCAGCAGCTTAAGACAGGCGGGCTTACCCCTCCACTTT. It specifies CASSLRQAGLPLHF. The whole variable domain, filled in from reference TRBV11-3 and TRBJ1-6, reads EAGVVQSPRYKIIEKKQPVAFWCNPISGHNTLYWYLQNLGQGPELLIRYENEEAVDDSQLPKDRFSAERLKGVDSTLKIQPAELGDSAVYLCASSLRQAGLPLHFGNGTRLTVT.

This clone appeared once. The rearrangement joins TRBV5-1 to TRBJ2-3, with D unclear. Germline V gene data show CDR1 as SGHRS and CDR2 as YFSETQ. V lost 2 bases and J 0 bases, leaving 7 bases between the germline ends. The CDR3 has 14 residues. The CDR3 nucleotides read TGCGCCAGCAGCTTTGTGACAAGCACAGATACGCAGTATTTT. Its protein product is CASSFVTSTDTQYF.

The rearrangement uses TRBV6-2 or TRBV6-3 and TRBJ1-1; no firm D call. CDR3 length equals 15 residues. V was clipped by 7 bases and J by 5 bases, with 20 bases between them. Germline CDR1 MNHEY, CDR2 SVGEGT. CDR3: CASIPIRALITEAFF. Written as DNA, the CDR3 is TGTGCCAGCATCCCCATAAGAGCTTTAATTACTGAAGCTTTCTTT.

The chain employs TRBV27 and TRBJ2-3; 8 bases are a match to TRBD2. The CDR3 extends over 15 amino acids. Trimming cost V 5 bases and J 0 bases; bases outside gene matches: 4. Germline CDR1 is MNHEY and CDR2 is SMNVEV (reference sequence). The CDR3 sequence: CASSLRGGSTDTQYF. Here the CDR3 DNA reads TGTGCCAGCAGTCTCCGGGGGGGTAGCACAGATACGCAGTATTTT.

The chain couples TRBV7-2 to TRBJ2-3; D is unclear. V was cut by 9 bases and J by 0 bases, with 7 bases left in between. This CDR3 comprises 12 residues. Germline V gene data show CDR1 as SGHTA and CDR2 as FQGNSA. The CDR3 DNA reads as TGTGCCAGTTCGACTAGCACAGATACGCAGTATTTT. Protein sequence: CASSTSTDTQYF.

This sequence joins TRBV9 and TRBJ2-1; D is perhaps TRBD1 (7 bases). Trimming left V 10 bases short and J 2 bases short, with 19 bases between. CDR1 is SGDLS and CDR2 is YYNGEE in the germline V gene. This CDR3 spans 15 amino acids. The CDR3 DNA reads TGTGCCCAGCCCCGCGGGACAGAGACCTACAATGAGCAGTTCTTC. Translated: CAQPRGTETYNEQFF.

This clone was counted only a few times. The genes are TRBV5-1 and TRBJ1-1; D might be TRBD1 (6 bases). Germline assignment: CDR1 SGHRS and CDR2 YFSETQ. The CDR3 extends over 13 amino acids. Trimming shortened V by 1 base and J by 6 bases, and 10 bases separated the two germline ends. The CDR3 DNA reads TGCGCCAGCAGCTTGACCGGACAGTCTGAAGCTTTCTTT. As protein: CASSLTGQSEAFF.

V is TRBV2 and J is TRBJ1-5, with 7 nucleotides matching TRBD1. CDR3 length equals 16 residues. The J segment lost 2 bases and the V segment lost 5 bases, leaving 9 bases of the junction unmatched. Looked up from germline, CDR1 is SNHLY and CDR2 is FYNNEI. The CDR3 sequence: CASSRQGPGGNQPQHF. CDR3 bases: TGTGCCAGCAGTCGACAGGGTCCCGGGGGCAATCAGCCCCAGCATTTT.

This clone has just one count. The chain has TRBV10-1 and TRBJ2-7; TRBD2 matches at 10 bases. V gave up 6 bases and J gave up 3 bases; unmatched junction bases: 11. The length of the CDR3 is 16 residues. CDR1 is WNHNN and CDR2 is SYGVQD in the germline V gene (reference sequence). CDR3 DNA: TGCGCCAGCAGCTTACCCCCGGGACTAGCGTTCTACGAGCAGTACTTC. Its translation: CASSLPPGLAFYEQYF.

The chain joins TRBV11-3 to TRBJ2-1; no reliable D call. V shed 1 base and J shed 5 bases, with 6 bases lying between them. CDR1 is SGHNT and CDR2 is YENEEA in the germline V gene. This CDR3 is built from 13 residues. The CDR3 here is CASSLGPDNEQFF. In DNA form, the CDR3 reads TGTGCCAGCAGCTTAGGTCCAGACAATGAGCAGTTCTTC.

CDR3 region: CASSAALTSGSYNEQFF. CDR3 sequence (DNA): TGTGCCAGCAGTGCTGCGCTTACTAGCGGGTCCTACAATGAGCAGTTCTTC. The chain carries TRBV6-1 and TRBJ2-1; 9 nucleotides align to TRBD2. The CDR3 is made up of 17 amino acids. Germline lookup yields CDR1 MNHNS and CDR2 SASEGT. With V trimmed by 4 bases and J by 1 base, 8 bases remained unmatched.

This clone was observed once. V usage is TRBV5-1 and J usage is TRBJ1-1; 7 nucleotides align to TRBD1. The CDR3 spans 15 residues. The germline V gene has CDR1 SGHRS and CDR2 YFSETQ. The V and J ends lost 0 bases and 5 bases, in that order; junction bases with no gene match: 7. The CDR3 DNA reads as TGCGCCAGCAGCTTGGGAGGGGGCGAGGGGACTGAAGCTTTCTTT. This gives the protein CASSLGGGEGTEAFF.

The V and J genes are TRBV19 and TRBJ1-2; no reliable D call. Germline V gene sequence: CDR1 LNHDA, CDR2 SQIVND (reference sequence). CDR3 length: 12 residues. Trimming stripped 9 bases from V and 2 bases from J, with 10 bases between. DNA of the CDR3: TGTGCCAGCTCATTCGAGAACTATGGCTACACCTTC. This gives the protein CASSFENYGYTF.

This clone came up a few times. One end of the junction fails to match germline, which may point to a read error. The chain couples TRBV5-5 to TRBJ2-1; 15 bases match TRBD2. In germline, CDR1 is SGHKS, CDR2 YYEKEE (reference sequence). The CDR3 loop spans 19 amino acids. The CDR3 reads CASRLGLAGGRSSYNEQFF. The CDR3 bases are TGTGCCAGCAGATTGGGACTAGCGGGGGGAAGAAGCTCCTACAATGAGCAGTTCTTC.

The chain links TRBV5-4 to TRBJ2-3; possibly TRBD1 for D (6 bases). The CDR3 runs to 14 residues. CDR1 and CDR2 (germline): SGHNT, YYREEE (reference sequence). V lost 4 bases to trimming and J lost 2 bases, with 11 bases between them. This chain's CDR3 is CASSPDRITDTQYF. For the CDR3, the DNA is TGTGCCAGCAGCCCGGACAGAATCACAGATACGCAGTATTTT.

The V gene is TRBV29-1, the J gene TRBJ2-7; weak D call: TRBD2 (6 bases). The V end lost 5 bases, the J end lost 2 bases, and 13 bases lay between the germline ends. Germline CDR1 reads SQVTM; CDR2 reads ANQGSEA. The CDR3 has 13 amino acids. The chain's CDR3 is CSVSGTGAYEQYF. The CDR3 nucleotides read TGCAGCGTTTCCGGGACGGGGGCCTACGAGCAGTACTTC.

This chain links TRBV7-3 with TRBJ1-1; no firm D call. V lost 6 bases to trimming and J lost 4 bases, with 12 bases between them. The CDR3 has 13 residues. Per germline, CDR1 SGHTA and CDR2 FQGTGA. The CDR3 is CASRSGEGTEAFF. CDR3 coding DNA: TGTGCCAGCAGGTCGGGAGAGGGCACTGAAGCTTTCTTT.

This clone has a single count. This sequence joins TRBV2 and TRBJ1-5; 7 bases align to TRBD1. CDR3 length: 16 residues. Germline trimming cut 5 bases from V and 3 bases from J; bases unmatched to any gene: 10. The germline V gene has CDR1 SNHLY and CDR2 FYNNEI. The CDR3 protein is CASSSDGQVLNQPQHF. The CDR3 region has the DNA TGTGCCAGCAGTTCCGACGGACAGGTTCTCAATCAGCCCCAGCATTTT.

V and J are TRBV12-3 or TRBV12-4 and TRBJ1-6; 7 bases map to TRBD1. The length of the CDR3 is 13 residues. V shed 7 bases and J 10 bases; nucleotides not matched to a gene: 7. The CDR3 here is CASTLQGRSPLHF. Here the CDR3 DNA reads TGTGCCAGCACCCTACAGGGGAGGTCACCCCTCCACTTT.

This clone was seen a single time. Written as DNA, the CDR3 is TGTGCCAGCAGCTTGTCTAGCGGGGACCACAATGAGCAGTTCTTC. It encodes CASSLSSGDHNEQFF. V is TRBV5-4 and J is TRBJ2-1, with 9 bases that match TRBD2. V lost 1 base to trimming and J lost 5 bases; unmatched junction nucleotides: 4. The V gene's germline CDR1 is SGHNT and CDR2 YYREEE (reference sequence). The CDR3 is made up of 15 amino acids.

The chain recombines TRBV28 with TRBJ1-3, with 7 positions matching TRBD1. Germline values: CDR1 MDHEN, CDR2 SYDVKM. CDR3 length equals 13 residues. V lost 5 bases, J lost 4 bases, and 2 bases stayed unmatched. DNA for the CDR3: TGTGCCAGCAGTGAGGGGGCCGGAAACACCATATATTTT. Its translation: CASSEGAGNTIYF.

This sequence joins TRBV2 and TRBJ1-2; D is unclear. Germline V gives CDR1 SNHLY, CDR2 FYNNEI. This CDR3 region has 13 residues. The ends were cut back, 6 bases at V and 6 bases at J, with 14 bases in the middle. In nucleotides, the CDR3 is TGTGCCAGCAGCTTCGGGAATGAGGATGGCTACACCTTC. It codes for CASSFGNEDGYTF.

The gene calls are TRBV29-1 and TRBJ1-2; 8 bases agree with TRBD1. The CDR3 is 14 residues long. J gave up 4 bases and V 1 base, and 5 bases lay outside the gene matches. Germline CDR1 reads SQVTM; CDR2 reads ANQGSEA. As DNA, the CDR3 is TGCAGCGTTGAAGTCCGACAGGGGCTCTATGGCTACACCTTC. Protein: CSVEVRQGLYGYTF.

The DNA for the CDR3 is TGCAGTGTGGGCGCCGGGGAGCTGTTTTTT. Translating gives CSVGAGELFF. This rearrangement joins TRBV20-1 to TRBJ2-2; D ambiguous. The CDR3 spans 10 residues. V shed 7 bases and J shed 6 bases, with 6 bases lying between them. The germline gives CDR1 DFQATT, CDR2 SNEGSKA (reference sequence).